This TCR beta chain was captured by sequencing in a study of neoadjuvant anti-PD-1 for oral cavity cancer. Germline-derived CDR1 and CDR2 are MGHDK and SYGVNS. This CDR3 has 15 residues. Trimming cost V 4 bases and J 6 bases; bases outside gene matches: 10. Indicated time point: after neoadjuvant nivolumab, at surgical resection. Cohort: HPV-negative, locally advanced oral cavity squamous cell carcinoma patients. Sequencing used immunoSEQ multiplex PCR; TCRdb keeps in-frame clones, though not all of them. The sample lists over 11,000 clones, 70% to 80% occurring once. The gene calls are TRBV25-1 and TRBJ2-5; 8 positions match TRBD1. This TCR came from a person aged 40 to 85 with oral cavity squamous cell carcinoma. The material was PBMCs, obtained after nivolumab (anti-PD-1) treatment. The CDR3 DNA sequence: TGTGCCAGCAGTGCTTTGAGAGGACAGGGAAAGACCCAGTACTTC. It is translated as CASSALRGQGKTQYF.